Sequencing of this TCR beta chain was carried out in a study of T cell repertoires in cytomegalovirus infection. The overall study: Public TCR beta signature analysis indicated the presence of both CMV infection and matching HLA type.

Whole-study findings and limits: There were carriers of CMV plus the relevant HLA, and cumulative public TCR beta family frequency identified them.

This clonotype was detected only a few times. What it binds is unknown. From the reads, TCRdb called clonotypes with MiXCR, one entry per CDR3 protein. Seen here are approximately 910,000 distinct CDR3 sequences, roughly 30% observed once, and the top ten hold roughly 13%. Per the germline V gene, CDR1 is SGHVS and CDR2 is FNYEAQ. The CDR3 runs 15 residues. The V end was cut by 6 bases, the J end by 2 bases, with 17 bases between. The sequenced sample was cultured CD8+ T cells from PBMCs, obtained from culture after CMV antigen stimulation. This clonotype was obtained from a human donor in good health (CMV status not recorded). Some clones in this sample may be carry-over from other donors' samples. This chain uses TRBV7-6 with TRBJ2-7; the D gene could be TRBD1 or TRBD2 (5 bases each). DNA for the CDR3: TGTGCCAGCAGTCCTAAAATGTCGGGGCCCTACGAGCAGTACGTC. This encodes CASSPKMSGPYEQYV.